The 26 T cell receptor beta chains given below trace back to one sample, sequenced in a study of T cell responses to AZD1222 COVID-19 vaccine (dated by TCRdb to the early 2020s). The protocol used for the library was the immunoSEQ multiplex PCR assay. TCRdb holds this immuneACCESS table with in-frame rearrangements only. Some clones are missing; in checked studies, unresolved V genes explain under half, and the rest has no known cause. This sample lists about 260,000 clones; over 85% were detected once. The top ten clonotypes cover 0.55% of the sample. Explained via the paper, the time point label denotes: baseline before first vaccination. The input for sequencing was peripheral blood, taken on day 0 of AZD1222 vaccination. These receptors all come from an adult in good health.

The rearrangement joins TRBV28 to TRBJ1-6; D may be TRBD1 (6 bases). This CDR3 has 15 amino acids. Germline V gives CDR1 MDHEN, CDR2 SYDVKM. The ends were cut back, 8 bases at V and 9 bases at J, with 20 bases in the middle. The CDR3 DNA reads as TGTGCCAGCGCGCCATGGGGACAAAGCGGTTCACCCCTCCACTTT. This gives the protein CASAPWGQSGSPLHF.

The rearrangement uses TRBV19 and TRBJ1-2; TRBD1 might be the D (5 bases). CDR3 length equals 13 residues. V gave up 3 bases and J gave up 4 bases, with 9 bases separating them. Germline-derived CDR1 and CDR2 are LNHDA and SQIVND (reference sequence). Here the CDR3 reads CASSIARGYGYTF. DNA for the CDR3: TGTGCCAGTAGTATCGCGAGGGGCTATGGCTACACCTTC.

The V gene is TRBV7-9, the J gene TRBJ2-7; tentatively, D is TRBD1 (6 bases). V dropped 2 bases and J dropped 5 bases, with 13 bases sitting between them. The CDR3 is made up of 14 amino acids. Germline CDR1 and CDR2: SEHNR and FQNEAQ (reference sequence). In DNA form, the CDR3 reads TGTGCCAGCAGCTTAAGTTGGGGGCAAGACGAGCAGTACTTC. This gives the protein CASSLSWGQDEQYF.

This chain connects TRBV2 to TRBJ2-7; D perhaps matches TRBD1 (6 bases). Germline V gene lookup returns CDR1 SNHLY and CDR2 FYNNEI. Trimming pared 8 bases from V and 1 base from J, leaving 15 bases between. The CDR3 contains 14 residues. CDR3 nucleotides: TGTGCCAGCTTTCCGGACAGAGATTCCTACGAGCAGTACTTC. Its protein is CASFPDRDSYEQYF.

This clone was seen once. This sequence joins TRBV7-2 and TRBJ2-7, with D possibly being TRBD2 (6 bases). Trimming cost V 3 bases and J 11 bases, with 20 bases left between them. Germline CDR1 SGHTA, CDR2 FQGNSA. This CDR3 has 14 residues. The CDR3 DNA follows: TGTGCCAGCAGCTTGGAATATTCGGAGGGAAGGAAGTACTTC. It yields the protein CASSLEYSEGRKYF.

The chain links TRBV4-3 to TRBJ2-1; 8 nucleotides agree with TRBD2. The length of the CDR3 is 16 residues. The trim removed 5 bases at V and 4 bases at J, leaving 10 bases unmatched. CDR1 is LGHNA and CDR2 is YSLEER in the germline V gene. The CDR3 nucleotides are TGCGCCAGCAGCTTAGATGGCGGGGGGTGGTACAATGAGCAGTTCTTC. This encodes CASSLDGGGWYNEQFF.

The genes are TRBV4-1 and TRBJ2-7; the D gene is possibly TRBD2 (5 bases). CDR1 and CDR2 from the germline V gene are MGHRA and YSYEKL. The CDR3 spans 14 residues. V lost 4 bases to trimming and J lost 7 bases, with 17 bases between them. The CDR3 protein is CASSPERYAWEQYF. The CDR3 DNA reads TGCGCCAGCAGCCCCGAGCGGTATGCTTGGGAGCAGTACTTC.

This chain links TRBV28 with TRBJ1-2; maybe TRBD1 (6 bases). The germline V and J ends were trimmed by 5 bases and 8 bases, with 12 bases remaining between them. This CDR3 is 12 amino acids long. CDR1 MDHEN and CDR2 SYDVKM come from the germline V gene. The CDR3 loop is CASSPRTAGYTF. The CDR3 DNA reads as TGTGCCAGCAGTCCACGGACAGCCGGCTACACCTTC.

The table lists this clone with a few counts. The genes are TRBV7-8 and TRBJ1-1; no definite D call. CDR3 length: 14 amino acids. The germline V gene encodes CDR1 SGHVS and CDR2 FQNEAQ. V gave up 4 bases and J gave up 1 base, with 10 bases separating them. In DNA, the CDR3 is TGTGCCAGCAGCTCGCCTCAAGCGAACACTGAAGCTTTCTTT. It codes for CASSSPQANTEAFF. Variable domain in full (rest from reference TRBV7-8 and TRBJ1-1): GAGVSQSPRYKVAKRGQDVALRCDPISGHVSLFWYQQALGQGPEFLTYFQNEAQLDKSGLPSDRFFAERPEGSVSTLKIQRTQQEDSAVYLCASSSPQANTEAFFGQGTRLTVV.

The chain links TRBV7-2 to TRBJ2-2, with 8 positions matching TRBD1. With 4 bases clipped from V and 6 bases from J, the junction kept 4 bases outside the gene matches. This CDR3 has 14 amino acids. Germline CDR1 is SGHTA and CDR2 is FQGNSA. In nucleotides, the CDR3 is TGTGCCAGCAGCTCGGGACAGGTGTCCGGGGAGCTGTTTTTT. Encoded protein: CASSSGQVSGELFF.

The rearrangement joins TRBV27 to TRBJ2-1, with 7 positions matching TRBD2. The CDR3 runs 15 residues. Losses at the gene ends were 0 bases for V and 10 bases for J; bases not matched to a gene: 9. The V gene's germline CDR1 is MNHEY and CDR2 SMNVEV (reference sequence). The CDR3 DNA is TGTGCCAGCAGTTTATCGGCTAGCGGAGTTCGAGAGCAGTTCTTC. Its translation: CASSLSASGVREQFF.

The chain is built from TRBV4-1 and TRBJ2-1; 8 nucleotides agree with TRBD2. V lost 0 bases, J lost 3 bases, and 4 bases stayed unmatched. Germline CDR1 is MGHRA and CDR2 is YSYEKL. This CDR3 is 16 amino acids long. The CDR3 protein is CASSQEYAGGYNEQFF. The CDR3 DNA is TGCGCCAGCAGCCAAGAATATGCGGGGGGCTACAATGAGCAGTTCTTC.

V and J are TRBV28 and TRBJ1-6, with no clear D. With 6 bases removed from V and 0 bases from J, the gap between germline ends came to 6 bases. Germline CDR1 and CDR2: MDHEN and SYDVKM. This CDR3 spans 14 amino acids. CDR3 in DNA: TGTGCCAGCAGGGACCCCTCCTATAATTCACCCCTCCACTTT. Translation gives CASRDPSYNSPLHF.

The gene calls are TRBV28 and TRBJ1-1; TRBD1 aligns across 7 bases. V lost 6 bases, J lost 5 bases, and 6 bases stayed unmatched. The CDR3 length is 13 residues. CDR1 is MDHEN and CDR2 is SYDVKM in the germline V gene. The CDR3 is CASRHQGETEAFF. CDR3 bases: TGTGCCAGCAGACACCAGGGGGAGACTGAAGCTTTCTTT.

J is TRBJ2-7 and V is TRBV4-2, with D possibly matching TRBD1 (5 bases). The CDR3 totals 15 residues. CDR1 and CDR2 (germline): LGHNA, YNFKEQ. Trimming took 4 bases from V and 5 from J, leaving 18 bases between them. CDR3 protein: CASSLRRAGLHEQYF. Written as DNA, the CDR3 is TGTGCCAGCAGCCTCCGTAGGGCAGGGTTGCACGAGCAGTACTTC.

The gene calls are TRBV18 and TRBJ1-2; D is uncertain. V lost 0 bases to trimming and J lost 8 bases, with 7 bases between them. Germline V gene lookup returns CDR1 KGHSH and CDR2 LQKENI. This CDR3 has 12 amino acids. As DNA, the CDR3 is TGTGCCAGCTCACCACCGATGGGGGGCTACACCTTC. Translated, it gives CASSPPMGGYTF. Supplemented by reference TRBV18 and TRBJ1-2, the full variable domain reads NAGVMQNPRHLVRRRGQEARLRCSPMKGHSHVYWYRQLPEEGLKFMVYLQKENIIDESGMPKERFSAEFPKEGPSILRIQQVVRGDSAAYFCASSPPMGGYTFGSGTRLTVV.

The rearrangement uses TRBV28 and TRBJ1-1; D is ambiguous. Trimming pared 2 bases from V and 8 bases from J, leaving 9 bases between. The CDR3 length is 12 residues. The germline V gene has CDR1 MDHEN and CDR2 SYDVKM. Here the CDR3 reads CASSLRMGEAFF. CDR3 coding DNA: TGTGCCAGCAGTTTACGTATGGGGGAAGCTTTCTTT. Based on the CDR3 plus reference TRBV28 and TRBJ1-1, the full variable domain is DVKVTQSSRYLVKRTGEKVFLECVQDMDHENMFWYRQDPGLGLRLIYFSYDVKMKEKGDIPEGYSVSREKKERFSLILESASTNQTSMYLCASSLRMGEAFFGQGTRLTVV.

This chain connects TRBV11-3 to TRBJ2-3; 10 bases match TRBD2. Germline V lookup: CDR1 SGHNT, CDR2 YENEEA. This CDR3 region has 18 residues. J gave up 5 bases and V 3 bases, and 14 bases lay outside the gene matches. CDR3 in DNA: TGTGCCAGCAGCTTCGTCCCGGGACTAGCGTCTAGGGAAGATACGCAGTATTTT. Its protein product is CASSFVPGLASREDTQYF.

The genes are TRBV27 and TRBJ2-7, with a weak D call TRBD1 (5 bases). V lost 5 bases and J lost 4, with 15 bases in between. The CDR3 runs 14 residues. Germline CDR1 MNHEY, CDR2 SMNVEV (reference sequence). The CDR3 sequence is CASSLQGVHYEQYF. The CDR3, as DNA: TGTGCCAGCAGTCTCCAGGGTGTTCATTACGAGCAGTACTTC.

This clone was counted once. The rearrangement links TRBV6-5 to TRBJ2-1; 12 positions match TRBD2. Germline V gene lookup returns CDR1 MNHEY and CDR2 SVGAGI. The CDR3 extends over 15 amino acids. V lost 6 bases to trimming and J lost 8 bases; unmatched junction nucleotides: 8. CDR3 DNA sequence: TGTGCCAGCAGAGCGACTAGCGGGAGAACGGATGAGCAGTTCTTC. Translation gives CASRATSGRTDEQFF.

The gene calls are TRBV13 and TRBJ2-3; D remains unclear. The CDR3 extends over 11 amino acids. Trimming shortened V by 2 bases and J by 6 bases, and 3 bases separated the two germline ends. The germline gives CDR1 PRHDT, CDR2 FYEKMQ (reference sequence). CDR3 DNA: TGTGCCAGCAGCTTAAAGGATACGCAGTATTTT. Translation: CASSLKDTQYF.

The chain links TRBV5-1 to TRBJ1-2; 9 positions agree with TRBD1. Losses at the gene ends were 0 bases for V and 6 bases for J; bases not matched to a gene: 3. Germline V gene sequence: CDR1 SGHRS, CDR2 YFSETQ. The CDR3 spans 14 residues. The DNA for the CDR3 is TGCGCCAGCAGCTTGGGACAGGGGGTCGATGGCTACACCTTC. This codes for CASSLGQGVDGYTF. Based on the CDR3 plus reference TRBV5-1 and TRBJ1-2, the full variable domain is KAGVTQTPRYLIKTRGQQVTLSCSPISGHRSVSWYQQTPGQGLQFLFEYFSETQRNKGNFPGRFSGRQFSNSRSEMNVSTLELGDSALYLCASSLGQGVDGYTFGSGTRLTVV.

This chain connects TRBV29-1 to TRBJ2-3; D perhaps matches TRBD1 (6 bases). Trimming stripped 4 bases from V and 0 bases from J, with 11 bases between. This CDR3 is 14 amino acids long. The germline V gene has CDR1 SQVTM and CDR2 ANQGSEA. DNA for the CDR3: TGCAGCGTTGTAGGGGGAATAAGCACAGATACGCAGTATTTT. Protein sequence: CSVVGGISTDTQYF.

The chain has TRBV10-3 and TRBJ1-2; D is unresolved. Trimming shortened V by 3 bases and J by 0 bases, and 8 bases separated the two germline ends. From germline, CDR1 is ENHRY and CDR2 SYGVKD. The CDR3 totals 14 residues. The CDR3 DNA reads as TGTGCCATCAGTGAAGTCGTTCCTAACTATGGCTACACCTTC. It is translated as CAISEVVPNYGYTF.

The rearrangement joins TRBV6-5 to TRBJ1-6, with D uncertain. Germline V lookup: CDR1 MNHEY, CDR2 SVGAGI. V was clipped by 2 bases and J by 12 bases, with 11 bases between them. The CDR3 length is 13 residues. The CDR3 DNA reads as TGTGCCAGCAGTTACGGGCAGCGCAGACCCCTCCACTTT. Protein sequence: CASSYGQRRPLHF.

This clone was seen once. J is TRBJ1-1 and V is TRBV5-4; D might be TRBD1 (5 bases). Germline CDR1 SGHNT, CDR2 YYREEE (reference sequence). The CDR3 contains 15 residues. V was shortened by 2 bases and J by 1 base, with 12 bases between the two germline ends. CDR3 coding DNA: TGTGCCAGCAGCTTCAACAGGAGGCAGAACACTGAAGCTTTCTTT. Its translation: CASSFNRRQNTEAFF.